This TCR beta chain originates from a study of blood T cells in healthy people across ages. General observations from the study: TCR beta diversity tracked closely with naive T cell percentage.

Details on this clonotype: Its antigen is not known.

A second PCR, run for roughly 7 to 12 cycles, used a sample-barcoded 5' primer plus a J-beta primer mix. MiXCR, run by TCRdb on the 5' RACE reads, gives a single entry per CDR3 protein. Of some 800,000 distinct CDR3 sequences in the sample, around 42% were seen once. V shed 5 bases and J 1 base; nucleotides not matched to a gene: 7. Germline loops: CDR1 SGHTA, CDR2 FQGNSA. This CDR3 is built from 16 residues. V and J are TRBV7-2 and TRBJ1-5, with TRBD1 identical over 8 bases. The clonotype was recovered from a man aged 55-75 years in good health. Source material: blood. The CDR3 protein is CASSTLDRASNQPQHF. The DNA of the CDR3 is TGTGCCAGCAGCACCCTGGACAGGGCAAGCAATCAGCCCCAGCATTTT.